The 8 T cell receptor beta chains given below trace back to one sample, sequenced in a study of T cell responses to AZD1222 COVID-19 vaccine. Method: immunoSEQ multiplex PCR; TCRdb's copy keeps in-frame clones and lacks some. In the table there are over 100,000 clones, approximately 81% of which are singletons. The specimen comprised peripheral blood, sampled on day 0 of AZD1222 vaccination. These receptors all come from an adult in good health.

The chain uses TRBV5-1 and TRBJ1-2, with 7 nucleotides matching TRBD1. Germline CDR1 reads SGHRS; CDR2 reads YFSETQ. The CDR3 has 14 residues. The trim removed 4 bases at V and 4 bases at J, leaving 7 bases unmatched. The CDR3 reads CASSPTGESYGYTF. The CDR3 bases are TGCGCCAGCAGCCCTACAGGGGAGAGCTATGGCTACACCTTC. Full variable domain (outside the CDR3, taken from reference TRBV5-1 and TRBJ1-2): KAGVTQTPRYLIKTRGQQVTLSCSPISGHRSVSWYQQTPGQGLQFLFEYFSETQRNKGNFPGRFSGRQFSNSRSEMNVSTLELGDSALYLCASSPTGESYGYTFGSGTRLTVV.

V and J are TRBV4-3 and TRBJ1-2; weak D call: TRBD1 (5 bases). Deletions cut 0 bases from V and 3 bases from J, with 11 bases between. Germline CDR1 and CDR2: LGHNA and YSLEER. The CDR3 has 15 amino acids. CDR3 residues: CASSQDSRVDYGYTF. CDR3 nucleotides: TGCGCCAGCAGCCAAGACAGCAGGGTTGACTATGGCTACACCTTC.

The chain combines TRBV11-3 with TRBJ2-3, with no clear D. The length of the CDR3 is 15 residues. The germline V gene encodes CDR1 SGHNT and CDR2 YENEEA. The V gene lost 3 bases and the J gene lost 2 bases, with 12 bases spanning the gap. The CDR3 region has the DNA TGTGCCAGCAGCTTCACCCTTTTGAACACAGATACGCAGTATTTT. Amino acids: CASSFTLLNTDTQYF.

The chain uses TRBV28 and TRBJ1-5; TRBD1 matches 9 bases. Looked up from germline, CDR1 is MDHEN and CDR2 is SYDVKM. The CDR3 is made up of 15 amino acids. J was trimmed by 4 bases and V by 5 bases; bases with no gene match: 6. The CDR3 spells CASSITQGANQPQHF. CDR3 nucleotides: TGTGCCAGCAGTATAACACAGGGGGCGAATCAGCCCCAGCATTTT.

The rearrangement links TRBV14 to TRBJ2-7, with 12 bases aligning to TRBD2. V lost 0 bases to trimming and J lost 7 bases; unmatched junction nucleotides: 1. The CDR3 length is 14 residues. The germline V gene has CDR1 SGHDN and CDR2 FVKESK. CDR3 in amino acids: CASSQDTSGREQYF. CDR3 sequence (DNA): TGTGCCAGCAGCCAAGATACTAGCGGGAGGGAGCAGTACTTC.

The CDR3 here is CASSFRQNTGELFF. DNA for the CDR3: TGCGCCAGCAGCTTTCGACAGAACACCGGGGAGCTGTTTTTT. This rearrangement joins TRBV5-1 to TRBJ2-2, with D hard to call. V dropped 2 bases and J dropped 1 base, with 6 bases sitting between them. This CDR3 comprises 14 residues. Germline V gene sequence: CDR1 SGHRS, CDR2 YFSETQ.

This clone has at least ten counts. The chain carries TRBV12-3 or TRBV12-4 and TRBJ1-1, with D hard to call. This CDR3 region has 11 residues. With 1 base removed from V and 11 bases from J, the gap between germline ends came to 8 bases. In DNA, the CDR3 is TGTGCCAGCAGTTTAGTGGGTCCGGCTTTCTTT. Translating it yields CASSLVGPAFF.

The table lists this clone with a count of one. At one of its ends the junction is not consistent with the germline gene, which may arise from a read error. This sequence joins TRBV6-2 or TRBV6-3 and TRBJ2-7; 7 positions match TRBD1. The CDR3 sequence is 14 residues long. The V gene's germline CDR1 is MNHEY and CDR2 SVGEGT. The CDR3 sequence: CASSWVGGSNEQYF. The CDR3 DNA reads TGTGCCAGCAGTTGGGTAGGGGGCTCCAACGAGCAGTACTTC.